This T cell receptor (beta chain) emerged from a study of regulatory T cells in long-lasting Graves disease. This clonotype was counted many times. Losses at the gene ends were 4 bases for V and 3 bases for J; bases not matched to a gene: 2. CDR3 size: 14 residues. The germline V gene has CDR1 MNHNS and CDR2 SASEGT. Regarding time point: newly diagnosed GD, antithyroid drugs for less than 3 months. The authors made the TCR library using RNA they extracted from PBMCs. Diagnosing Graves' disease relied on the American Thyroid Association guidelines. Through Arm-PCR of CDR3 regions and iRepertoire HTBI primers, TCR beta libraries were built. TCRdb reprocessed the multiplex PCR reads with MiXCR, giving one entry per CDR3 protein. The sample has 420,000 or so distinct CDR3 sequences, around 17% seen once. The same specimen was also included in a second study, on T cells in Graves' hyperthyroidism and ophthalmopathy. From that second work: The majority of expanded thyroid clonotypes above 0.001 also appeared in blood.

The chain joins TRBV6-1 to TRBJ1-1; 10 bases fit TRBD1. The source is a woman aged 18 to 35 with Graves disease. The source was peripheral blood mononuclear cells (PBMCs), collected at new diagnosis, from a patient treated with antithyroid drugs. The CDR3 region has the DNA TGTGCCAGCAGTGCGGGACAGGGGTACACTGAAGCTTTCTTT. This codes for CASSAGQGYTEAFF.